Presented here are 14 T cell receptor beta chains from one specimen sequenced in a study of T cell changes during pregnancy in multiple sclerosis (dated by TCRdb to between 2018 and 2020). Libraries were built with the immunoSEQ multiplex PCR assay. As stored in TCRdb, this immuneACCESS dataset retains in-frame rearrangements with V and J assigned. A fraction of the clones does not appear; measured against another copy, unresolved V genes explain less than half of the discrepancy, and the remainder lacks a known reason. This sample has about 64,000 clones in its table, and about 96% of those were observed once. Of the sample, about 2.3% falls within the top ten clones. The material sequenced was CD8+ T cells from peripheral blood mononuclear cells, taken after pregnancy. Receptors originate from a female donor with multiple sclerosis, enrolled in a pregnancy study.

This clone occurred once. CDR3 sequence reads: CASSLAGTGYEQYF. CDR3 DNA: TGTGCCAGCAGTTTGGCCGGGACAGGTTACGAGCAGTACTTC. The J gene is TRBJ2-7, the V gene TRBV27, with 8 bases that match TRBD1. Germline loops: CDR1 MNHEY, CDR2 SMNVEV (reference sequence). V lost 3 bases and J lost 4; bases outside the gene matches: 5. The CDR3 consists of 14 residues.

This chain joins TRBV28 and TRBJ2-7; D unresolved. The CDR3 runs to 13 residues. V was shortened by 2 bases and J by 3 bases, with 8 bases between the two germline ends. Germline CDR1 MDHEN, CDR2 SYDVKM. CDR3 sequence: CASSLETFYEQYF. In nucleotides, the CDR3 is TGTGCCAGCAGTTTAGAGACTTTCTACGAGCAGTACTTC.

This chain joins TRBV7-3 and TRBJ2-1; 9 bases agree with TRBD2. CDR3 length: 16 amino acids. Trimming removed 4 bases from V and 5 bases from J; junction bases left unmatched: 9. CDR1 SGHTA and CDR2 FQGTGA come from the germline V gene. CDR3 DNA: TGTGCCAGCAGCTATGATGTAGCGGGGGAAAACAATGAGCAGTTCTTC. This sequence encodes CASSYDVAGENNEQFF.

The chain recombines TRBV7-6 with TRBJ2-7; 7 bases align to TRBD1. Trimming cost V 5 bases and J 4 bases; bases outside gene matches: 8. CDR3 length equals 14 residues. Germline V gives CDR1 SGHVS, CDR2 FNYEAQ. The CDR3 DNA is TGTGCCAGCAGCAGTCGGGACAGTTCATACGAGCAGTACTTC. It codes for CASSSRDSSYEQYF.

V gene TRBV5-1 combines with J gene TRBJ2-2; 8 bases are shared with TRBD1. CDR1 and CDR2 from the germline V gene are SGHRS and YFSETQ. With V trimmed by 3 bases and J by 1 base, 5 bases remained unmatched. This CDR3 spans 16 amino acids. This chain's CDR3 is CASSSPTGENTGELFF. As DNA, the CDR3 is TGCGCCAGCAGCTCCCCGACAGGGGAGAACACCGGGGAGCTGTTTTTT.

J is TRBJ2-2 and V is TRBV5-4, with a weak D call TRBD1 (6 bases). The V gene's germline CDR1 is SGHNT and CDR2 YYREEE (reference sequence). Deletions cut 4 bases from V and 0 bases from J, with 13 bases between. There are 16 residues in the CDR3. This CDR3 is CASSPGTPANTGELFF. The CDR3 nucleotides read TGTGCCAGCAGCCCTGGGACACCCGCGAACACCGGGGAGCTGTTTTTT. Complete variable domain (other parts from reference TRBV5-4 and TRBJ2-2): ETGVTQSPTHLIKTRGQQVTLRCSSQSGHNTVSWYQQALGQGPQFIFQYYREEENGRGNFPPRFSGLQFPNYSSELNVNALELDDSALYLCASSPGTPANTGELFFGEGSRLTVL.

This chain links TRBV19 with TRBJ2-1; weak D call: TRBD2 (5 bases). The CDR3 totals 14 residues. V was cut by 1 base and J by 6 bases, with 10 bases left in between. Per the germline V gene, CDR1 is LNHDA and CDR2 is SQIVND (reference sequence). The CDR3 nucleotides are TGTGCCAGTAGTATAGGGGCTGAGGGCAATGAGCAGTTCTTC. This sequence encodes CASSIGAEGNEQFF.

The chain couples TRBV27 to TRBJ1-1; 7 nucleotides line up with TRBD1. CDR3 length: 14 amino acids. Germline V gene sequence: CDR1 MNHEY, CDR2 SMNVEV (reference sequence). J gave up 5 bases and V 5 bases, and 8 bases lay outside the gene matches. CDR3 in amino acids: CASSQYRGHTEAFF. In nucleotides, the CDR3 is TGTGCCAGCAGTCAATATAGGGGGCATACTGAAGCTTTCTTT.

The CDR3 DNA follows: TGTGCCAGCAGGCCGGGGGGTTCAAACGAGCAGTACTTC. Encoded protein: CASRPGGSNEQYF. The chain joins TRBV27 to TRBJ2-7, with 7 bases that match TRBD2. Germline lookup yields CDR1 MNHEY and CDR2 SMNVEV (reference sequence). The CDR3 extends over 13 amino acids. J was trimmed by 5 bases and V by 6 bases; bases with no gene match: 7.

This rearrangement joins TRBV6-5 to TRBJ2-1; 8 bases are shared with TRBD2. J lost 7 bases, V lost 0 bases, and 8 bases had no gene match. CDR1 MNHEY and CDR2 SVGAGI come from the germline V gene. CDR3 length: 16 amino acids. DNA for the CDR3: TGTGCCAGCAGTTACTCGGATACTACGGGGGGGAATGAGCAGTTCTTC. Its protein product is CASSYSDTTGGNEQFF.

This chain connects TRBV19 to TRBJ2-1; maybe TRBD2 (5 bases). Germline values: CDR1 LNHDA, CDR2 SQIVND (reference sequence). The CDR3 runs to 19 residues. V was trimmed by 4 bases and J by 0 bases, leaving 22 bases between them. The CDR3 sequence is CASSTSAKASGSSYNEQFF. The CDR3 DNA follows: TGTGCCAGTAGTACCTCTGCCAAGGCTTCGGGGAGCTCCTACAATGAGCAGTTCTTC.

V gene TRBV7-9 combines with J gene TRBJ2-7; tentative D call: TRBD2 (5 bases). Germline CDR1 and CDR2: SEHNR and FQNEAQ (reference sequence). The CDR3 extends over 15 amino acids. The ends were cut back, 3 bases at V and 0 bases at J, with 12 bases in the middle. The CDR3 nucleotides are TGTGCCAGCAGCTTGAGCGGACCGCGCTCCTACGAGCAGTACTTC. This translates into CASSLSGPRSYEQYF.

The chain uses TRBV4-2 and TRBJ2-1, with 8 bases aligning to TRBD2. CDR1 is LGHNA and CDR2 is YNFKEQ in the germline V gene. This CDR3 comprises 12 residues. The J segment lost 15 bases and the V segment lost 3 bases, leaving 7 bases of the junction unmatched. CDR3 sequence reads: CASSHGGEDLFF. The CDR3 coding sequence is TGTGCCAGCAGCCACGGGGGGGAAGATCTGTTCTTC.

The chain carries TRBV7-6 and TRBJ2-2, with D tentatively TRBD2 (5 bases). This CDR3 is 17 amino acids long. V was trimmed by 5 bases and J by 7 bases, leaving 23 bases between them. Germline values: CDR1 SGHVS, CDR2 FNYEAQ. The CDR3: CASSKRGRDGRVGELFF. DNA of the CDR3: TGTGCCAGCAGCAAACGGGGTCGAGACGGGCGCGTCGGGGAGCTGTTTTTT.